These 6 T cell receptor beta chains originate from one sample sequenced in a study of blood T cells in healthy people across ages. The use of a sample-barcoded 5' primer and a J-beta primer mix characterized a second PCR of roughly 7 to 11 cycles. In TCRdb, the 5' RACE reads were re-called with MiXCR into one record per CDR3 protein. Here the sample spans 1.8 million or so distinct CDR3 sequences, about two fifths being singletons. Sequences were obtained from blood. The receptors come from a human donor in good health.

This clonotype was observed a handful of times. The chain is built from TRBV29-1 and TRBJ1-2; D is uncertain. Looked up from germline, CDR1 is SQVTM and CDR2 is ANQGSEA. The CDR3 is 15 amino acids. V shed 3 bases and J shed 0 bases, with 14 bases lying between them. The DNA for the CDR3 is TGCAGCGTTGAGGGGATGAGGATAGCTAACTATGGCTACACCTTC. Residues: CSVEGMRIANYGYTF.

The chain combines TRBV5-5 with TRBJ1-5; possible D gene TRBD1, 6 bases. Trimming took off 3 bases at V and 7 bases at J, with 11 bases between the two ends. There are 13 residues in the CDR3. Germline CDR1 and CDR2: SGHKS and YYEKEE (reference sequence). CDR3 DNA: TGTGCCAGCAGCTCAGGGGAACACCAGCCCCAGCATTTT. Translated: CASSSGEHQPQHF.

V is TRBV7-2 and J is TRBJ2-7; maybe TRBD1 (6 bases). The germline gives CDR1 SGHTA, CDR2 FQGNSA. This CDR3 spans 15 amino acids. V was clipped by 5 bases and J by 1 base, with 15 bases between them. CDR3 nucleotides: TGTGCCAGCAGCATCACCGGGACACCATCCTACGAGCAGTACTTC. Translating it yields CASSITGTPSYEQYF.

The CDR3 reads CATRVLYGYTF. In DNA, the CDR3 is TGTGCCACCAGGGTACTGTATGGCTACACCTTC. The chain combines TRBV19 with TRBJ1-2, with D perhaps TRBD1 (5 bases). The CDR3 sequence is 11 residues long. Germline assignment: CDR1 LNHDA and CDR2 SQIVND (reference sequence). The V gene lost 10 bases and the J gene lost 5 bases, with 11 bases spanning the gap.

Worth noting for this clonotype: A much bigger clone sits one base away, suggesting this may be a read error. J is TRBJ2-3 and V is TRBV24-1; a weak D match, TRBD1 (6 bases). The CDR3 extends over 14 amino acids. Germline CDR1 and CDR2: KGHDR and SFDVKD. CDR3 DNA: TGTGCCACCAATGATTTGAGGACAGTTGTCCCGCAGTATTTT. Amino acid sequence: CATNDLRTVVPQYF.

The chain couples TRBV20-1 to TRBJ2-7; no clear D. Trimming removed 5 bases at V and 0 bases at J, with 17 bases between. CDR3 length: 15 residues. CDR1 and CDR2 (germline): DFQATT, SNEGSKA (reference sequence). The CDR3 nucleotides read TGCAGTGCTGCCCCGTTTGGGCTCAGCTCCTACGAGCAGTACTTC. This codes for CSAAPFGLSSYEQYF.